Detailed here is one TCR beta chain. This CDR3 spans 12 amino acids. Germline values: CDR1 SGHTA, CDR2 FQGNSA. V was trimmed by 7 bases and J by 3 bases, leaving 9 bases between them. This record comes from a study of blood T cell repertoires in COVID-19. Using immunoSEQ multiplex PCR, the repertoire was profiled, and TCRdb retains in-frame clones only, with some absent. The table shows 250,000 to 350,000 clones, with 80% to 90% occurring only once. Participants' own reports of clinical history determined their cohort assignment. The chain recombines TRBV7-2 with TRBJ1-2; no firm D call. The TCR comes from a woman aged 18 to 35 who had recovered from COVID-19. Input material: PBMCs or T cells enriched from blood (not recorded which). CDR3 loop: CASIPRYYGYTF. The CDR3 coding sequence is TGTGCCAGCATTCCCCGGTACTATGGCTACACCTTC. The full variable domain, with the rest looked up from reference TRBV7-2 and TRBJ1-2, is GAGVSQSPSNKVTEKGKDVELRCDPISGHTALYWYRQSLGQGLEFLIYFQGNSAPDKSGLPSDRFSAERTGGSVSTLTIQRTQQEDSAVYLCASIPRYYGYTFGSGTRLTVV.